These T cell receptor beta chains were read from a single sample in a study of beta chain features in type 1 diabetes. Using immunoSEQ multiplex PCR, the repertoire was profiled, and TCRdb retains in-frame clones only, with some absent. The sample lists 600,000 to 700,000 clones, around 11% occurring once. Sequenced input: naive CD4+ T cells from blood. The receptors were gathered from a man aged 30-40 years with type 1 diabetes. Each CDR3 is given without its conserved first and last residue. Fields, in order: V gene, D gene, CDR3 protein. D genes are given only for firm matches.

TRBV5-1 | NA | ASSLVSPDNEQF
TRBV27 | NA | ASSPGGDGYGYT
TRBV18 | NA | ASSPPRGGNYGYT
TRBV29-1 | NA | SARTGNQPQH
TRBV7-2 | NA | ASSLASSVAKNIQY
TRBV15 | TRBD1 | ATSRQGQVSNQPQH
TRBV19 | TRBD1 | ASSGTGGNGQPQH
TRBV10-3 | NA | AITGTENTEAF
TRBV7-9 | NA | ASSGRQNEKLF
TRBV9 | NA | ASSPAGVSGANVLT
TRBV6-6 | NA | ASCAYNEQF
TRBV29-1 | NA | SVRGDSAYEQY
TRBV11-2 | TRBD1 | ASSLRGDRASYEQY
TRBV7-2 | TRBD1 | ASSLGQGSEQF
TRBV7-2 | TRBD1 | ASSITGTAQETQY
TRBV6-5 | NA | ASRRTVTDSPLH
TRBV5-4 | TRBD1 | ASSLQGYNSPLH
TRBV6-1 | NA | ASSEDIEYNEQF
TRBV7-3 | NA | ASSREGSGNTIY
TRBV30 | NA | AYRVGGTQY
TRBV7-2 | NA | ASSSTQGVSEAF
TRBV9 | NA | ASSVAPTGNEKLF
TRBV5-1 | TRBD2 | ASPGLAAKNIQY
TRBV6-6 | NA | ASSLPGQVSTDTQY